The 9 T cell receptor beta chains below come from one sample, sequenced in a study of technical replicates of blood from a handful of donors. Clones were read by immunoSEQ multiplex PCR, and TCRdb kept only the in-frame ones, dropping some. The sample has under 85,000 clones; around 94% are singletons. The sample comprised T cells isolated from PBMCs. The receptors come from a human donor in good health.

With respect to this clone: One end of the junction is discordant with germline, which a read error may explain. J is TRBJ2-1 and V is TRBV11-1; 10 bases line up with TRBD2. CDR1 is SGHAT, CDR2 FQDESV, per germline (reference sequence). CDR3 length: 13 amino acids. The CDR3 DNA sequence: TGTGCCAGCAGCCTAGCGGGAGTAAACGAGCAGTTCTTC. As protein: CASSLAGVNEQFF.

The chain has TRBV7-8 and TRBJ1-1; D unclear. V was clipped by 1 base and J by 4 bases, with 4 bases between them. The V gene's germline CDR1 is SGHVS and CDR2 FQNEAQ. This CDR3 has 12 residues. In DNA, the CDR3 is TGTGCCAGCAGCTTAGGGAGCACTGAAGCTTTCTTT. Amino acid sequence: CASSLGSTEAFF.

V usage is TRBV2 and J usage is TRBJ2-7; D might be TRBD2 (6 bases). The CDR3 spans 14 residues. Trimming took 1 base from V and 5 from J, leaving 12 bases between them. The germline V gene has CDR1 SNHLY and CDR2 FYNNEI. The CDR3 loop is CASSEGRGRNEQYF. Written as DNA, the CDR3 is TGTGCCAGCAGTGAAGGGCGGGGTAGGAACGAGCAGTACTTC.

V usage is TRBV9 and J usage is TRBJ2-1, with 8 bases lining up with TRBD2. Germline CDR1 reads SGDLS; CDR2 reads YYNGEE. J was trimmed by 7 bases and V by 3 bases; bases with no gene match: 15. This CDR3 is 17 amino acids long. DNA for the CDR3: TGTGCCAGCAGCGAGGGGGGTAAAGCGGGAGATTGGAATGAGCAGTTCTTC. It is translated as CASSEGGKAGDWNEQFF.

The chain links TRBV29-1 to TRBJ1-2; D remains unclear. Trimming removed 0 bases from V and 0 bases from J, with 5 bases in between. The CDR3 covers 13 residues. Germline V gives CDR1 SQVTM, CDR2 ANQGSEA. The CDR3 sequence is CSVEDGANYGYTF. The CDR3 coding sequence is TGCAGCGTTGAAGATGGAGCTAACTATGGCTACACCTTC.

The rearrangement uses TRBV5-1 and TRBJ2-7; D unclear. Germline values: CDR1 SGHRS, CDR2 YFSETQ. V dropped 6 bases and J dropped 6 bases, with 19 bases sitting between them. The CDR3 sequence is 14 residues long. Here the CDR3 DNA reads TGCGCCAGCACTCCCCTCCCCGAGGCGGTCGAGCAGTACTTC. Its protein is CASTPLPEAVEQYF.

The CDR3 region is CASSLGTGVNEQFF. The CDR3 coding sequence is TGTGCCAGCTCACTGGGGACAGGAGTCAATGAGCAGTTCTTC. The chain links TRBV18 to TRBJ2-1, with TRBD1 identical over 8 bases. CDR1 and CDR2 (germline): KGHSH, LQKENI. The CDR3 runs to 14 residues. V was pared by 4 bases and J by 6 bases, with 5 bases of the junction left unmatched.

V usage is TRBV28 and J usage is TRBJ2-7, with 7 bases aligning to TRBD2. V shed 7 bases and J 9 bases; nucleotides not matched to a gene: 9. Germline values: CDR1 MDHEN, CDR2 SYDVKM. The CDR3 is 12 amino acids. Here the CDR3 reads CASNSGLGGQYF. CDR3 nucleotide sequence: TGTGCCAGCAATTCTGGACTAGGTGGGCAGTACTTC. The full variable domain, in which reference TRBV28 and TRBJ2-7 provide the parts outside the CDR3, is DVKVTQSSRYLVKRTGEKVFLECVQDMDHENMFWYRQDPGLGLRLIYFSYDVKMKEKGDIPEGYSVSREKKERFSLILESASTNQTSMYLCASNSGLGGQYFGPGTRLTVT.

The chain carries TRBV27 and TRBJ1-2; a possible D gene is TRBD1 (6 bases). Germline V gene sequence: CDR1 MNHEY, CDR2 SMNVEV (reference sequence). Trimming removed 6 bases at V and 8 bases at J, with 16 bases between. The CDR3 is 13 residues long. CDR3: CASRMDSLKGYTF. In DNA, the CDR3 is TGTGCCAGCAGGATGGACAGCTTGAAAGGCTACACCTTC.